The 2 T cell receptor beta chains reported below all come from one sample, sequenced in a study of shared clonotypes between healthy human individuals. Data came from immunoSEQ multiplex PCR; TCRdb stores just in-frame clones and leaves some out. The sample lists 950,000 to 1,200,000 clones, 70% to 80% occurring once. Source material: memory CD4+ T cells from PBMCs. Noted subset: CD45RA-negative fraction. Source of these receptors: a man aged 18-30 years in good health. Some clones in this sample may be carry-over from other donors' samples.

The rearrangement uses TRBV15 and TRBJ2-7, with 7 positions matching TRBD2. CDR1 LNHNV and CDR2 YYDKDF come from the germline V gene (reference sequence). Trimming cost V 1 base and J 0 bases; bases outside gene matches: 6. CDR3 length: 16 amino acids. CDR3 sequence reads: CATSRGRGGFSYEQYF. The CDR3 DNA reads as TGTGCCACCAGCAGAGGCCGGGGAGGGTTCTCCTACGAGCAGTACTTC.

This sequence joins TRBV18 and TRBJ2-1; 9 nucleotides match TRBD2. Germline V gene data show CDR1 as KGHSH and CDR2 as LQKENI. The ends lost 2 bases at V and 6 bases at J; junction bases unmatched: 5. This CDR3 is 15 amino acids long. In nucleotides, the CDR3 is TGTGCCAGCTCACCAGGGCTAGCGGGAAGCAATGAGCAGTTCTTC. Protein: CASSPGLAGSNEQFF.